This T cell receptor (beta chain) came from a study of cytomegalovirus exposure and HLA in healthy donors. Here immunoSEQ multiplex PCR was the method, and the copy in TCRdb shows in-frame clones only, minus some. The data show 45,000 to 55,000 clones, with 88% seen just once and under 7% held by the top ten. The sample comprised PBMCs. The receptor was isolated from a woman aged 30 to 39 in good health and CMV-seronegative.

As DNA, the CDR3 is TGCGCCAGCAGCCACTTAATAGCGGGAGGGGGAGATACGCAGTATTTT. This translates into CASSHLIAGGGDTQYF. The rearrangement joins TRBV4-1 to TRBJ2-3, with 11 nucleotides matching TRBD2. CDR1 MGHRA and CDR2 YSYEKL come from the germline V gene. The CDR3 totals 16 residues. V was pared by 3 bases and J by 5 bases, with 7 bases of the junction left unmatched.